Each of the 8 T cell receptor beta chains below was sequenced from the same sample in a study of blood T cell repertoires in COVID-19. Clones were read by immunoSEQ multiplex PCR, and TCRdb kept only the in-frame ones, dropping some. The table has 360,000 or so clones, almost 90% seen once; the top ten hold around 7%. Sequenced material: peripheral blood. These receptors all come from a man younger than 35 with active or convalescent COVID-19.

The rearrangement links TRBV27 to TRBJ1-6; 10 bases fit TRBD1. The length of the CDR3 is 16 residues. V lost 2 bases to trimming and J lost 9 bases; unmatched junction nucleotides: 7. The germline CDR1 and CDR2 sequences are MNHEY and SMNVEV (reference sequence). In DNA form, the CDR3 reads TGTGCCAGCAGTTTAAAGGGGACAGGGGAGATTTCACCCCTCCACTTT. The encoded protein is CASSLKGTGEISPLHF.

The J gene is TRBJ2-2, the V gene TRBV7-3, with 12 nucleotides matching TRBD2. V lost 6 bases to trimming and J lost 6 bases; unmatched junction nucleotides: 8. The CDR3 sequence is 16 residues long. Per germline, CDR1 SGHTA and CDR2 FQGTGA. The CDR3 region has the DNA TGTGCCAGCAGTCCAGGACTAGCGGGGTATTCCGGGGAGCTGTTTTTT. It yields the protein CASSPGLAGYSGELFF. The whole variable domain, filled in from reference TRBV7-3 and TRBJ2-2, reads GAGVSQTPSNKVTEKGKYVELRCDPISGHTALYWYRQSLGQGPEFLIYFQGTGAADDSGLPNDRFFAVRPEGSVSTLKIQRTERGDSAVYLCASSPGLAGYSGELFFGEGSRLTVL.

The chain recombines TRBV9 with TRBJ1-6; a weak D match, TRBD1 (6 bases). In germline, CDR1 is SGDLS, CDR2 YYNGEE. V gave up 2 bases and J gave up 7 bases, with 13 bases separating them. This CDR3 comprises 15 residues. The CDR3 spells CASSVRSGQNSPLHF. The CDR3 DNA reads TGTGCCAGCAGCGTGAGATCGGGACAAAATTCACCCCTCCACTTT.

The V call is TRBV28, the J call TRBJ2-3; D is possibly TRBD2 (7 bases). Looked up from germline, CDR1 is MDHEN and CDR2 is SYDVKM. V was trimmed by 6 bases and J by 6 bases, leaving 16 bases between them. This CDR3 is built from 14 residues. The DNA for the CDR3 is TGTGCCAGCAGCCGACGGGGGGCGCGGGATACGCAGTATTTT. Its translation is CASSRRGARDTQYF.

The V and J genes are TRBV18 and TRBJ1-1; a weak D match, TRBD1 (5 bases). Germline V gives CDR1 KGHSH, CDR2 LQKENI. The CDR3 is 15 amino acids. Deletions cut 3 bases from V and 5 bases from J, with 16 bases between. The CDR3 nucleotides are TGTGCCAGCTCACCCCAGGGTGGGTTGGAGACTGAAGCTTTCTTT. This encodes CASSPQGGLETEAFF.

This chain links TRBV7-9 with TRBJ2-3; 8 bases agree with TRBD2. V gave up 6 bases and J gave up 4 bases; unmatched junction bases: 9. Per germline, CDR1 SEHNR and CDR2 FQNEAQ (reference sequence). This CDR3 comprises 15 residues. In nucleotides, the CDR3 is TGTGCCAGCAGTACAGGGACTAGTATCGCAGATACGCAGTATTTT. Protein sequence: CASSTGTSIADTQYF.

The chain links TRBV5-6 to TRBJ1-5; TRBD1 is a possible D gene (5 bases). V lost 4 bases, J lost 5 bases, and 19 bases lay in between. The germline gives CDR1 SGHDT, CDR2 YYEEEE. CDR3 length: 16 amino acids. CDR3 residues: CASSAGSRGRDQPQHF. CDR3 coding DNA: TGTGCCAGCAGCGCTGGCTCGCGGGGGAGGGATCAGCCCCAGCATTTT.

The chain is built from TRBV3-1 (or the pseudogene TRBV3-2) and TRBJ2-7, with TRBD1 matching 7 bases. Germline CDR1 and CDR2: LGHDT and YNNKEL (reference sequence). Germline trimming cut 1 base from V and 3 bases from J; bases unmatched to any gene: 6. The CDR3 covers 15 residues. The CDR3 DNA follows: TGTGCCAGCAGCCAAGTGGAACAGGGGTACTACGAGCAGTACTTC. It codes for CASSQVEQGYYEQYF.